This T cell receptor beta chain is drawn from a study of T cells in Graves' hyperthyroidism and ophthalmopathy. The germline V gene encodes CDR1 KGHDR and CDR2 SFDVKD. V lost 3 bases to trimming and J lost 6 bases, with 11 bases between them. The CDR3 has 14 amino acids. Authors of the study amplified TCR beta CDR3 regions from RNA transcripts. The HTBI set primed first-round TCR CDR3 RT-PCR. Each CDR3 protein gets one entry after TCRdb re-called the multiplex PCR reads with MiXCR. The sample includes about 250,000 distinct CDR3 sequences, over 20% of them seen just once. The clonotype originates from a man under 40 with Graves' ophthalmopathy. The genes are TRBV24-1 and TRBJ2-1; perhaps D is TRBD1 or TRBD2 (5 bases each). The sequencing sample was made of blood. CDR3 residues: CATSDPGTCNEQFF. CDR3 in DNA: TGTGCCACCAGTGATCCCGGGACCTGCAATGAGCAGTTCTTC.